The clone carrying this T cell receptor (beta chain) has just a few counts. Sequenced by immunoSEQ multiplex PCR; TCRdb stores in-frame clones only, minus some. Among over 35,000 clones listed, around 78% were seen once. Single viable CD3+CD4+CD8-CD45RO+ cells were sorted as the memory CD4+ T cells. CD4+ T cells were isolated by positive magnetic selection. The sample belongs to a study of memory CD4+ T cells and cytomegalovirus serostatus. CDR1 is MDHEN, CDR2 SYDVKM, per germline. Trimming took 5 bases from V and 4 from J, leaving 6 bases between them. The CDR3 runs 11 residues. The clonotype originates from an adult in good health and CMV-seronegative. The rearrangement joins TRBV28 to TRBJ2-7; D is unclear. Specimen: memory CD4+ T cells from blood. The CDR3 region is CASSHRYEQYF. CDR3 nucleotide sequence: TGTGCCAGCAGTCACCGATACGAGCAGTACTTC.